This T cell receptor (beta chain) was recovered during a study of cytomegalovirus exposure and HLA in healthy donors. Primers: 60 Vbeta forward and 13 Jbeta reverse. Sequencing used immunoSEQ multiplex PCR; TCRdb keeps in-frame clones, though not all of them. The sample has about 120,000 clones; about 8% are singletons. Broader study findings: Presence/absence analyses assumed roughly uniform sequencing depth across donors. About 87% or about 30% of the time was how often most TCR beta V segments were productive, according to an earlier analysis.

The CDR3 consists of 18 residues. V lost 7 bases to trimming and J lost 1 base; unmatched junction nucleotides: 14. The germline CDR1 and CDR2 sequences are LNHDA and SQIVND (reference sequence). In regard to this clone: Its antigen is as yet unknown.

The rearrangement uses TRBV19 and TRBJ2-1; TRBD1 agrees at 9 bases. Sequenced material: PBMCs. The TCR was taken from a woman between 40 and 50 years old in good health and CMV-seropositive. The chain's CDR3 is CASNGRGLTGGSYNEQFF. CDR3 sequence (DNA): TGTGCCAGTAATGGGCGAGGTTTGACAGGGGGGTCCTACAATGAGCAGTTCTTC.